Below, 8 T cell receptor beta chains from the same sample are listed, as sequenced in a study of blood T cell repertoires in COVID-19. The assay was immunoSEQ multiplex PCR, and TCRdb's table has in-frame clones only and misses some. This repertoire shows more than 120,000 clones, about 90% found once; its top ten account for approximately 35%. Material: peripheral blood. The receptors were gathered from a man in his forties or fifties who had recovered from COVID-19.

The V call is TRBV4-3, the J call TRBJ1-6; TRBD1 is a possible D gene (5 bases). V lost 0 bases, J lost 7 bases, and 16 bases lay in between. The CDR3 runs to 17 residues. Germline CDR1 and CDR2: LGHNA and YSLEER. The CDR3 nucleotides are TGCGCCAGCAGCCAAGATGCGGGGCAAGACGGGAATTCACCCCTCCACTTT. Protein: CASSQDAGQDGNSPLHF.

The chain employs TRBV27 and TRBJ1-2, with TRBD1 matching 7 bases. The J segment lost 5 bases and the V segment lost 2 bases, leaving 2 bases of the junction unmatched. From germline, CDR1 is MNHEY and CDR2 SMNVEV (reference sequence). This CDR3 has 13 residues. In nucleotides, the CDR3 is TGTGCCAGCAGTTTAATGACAGGGTATGGCTACACCTTC. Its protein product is CASSLMTGYGYTF.

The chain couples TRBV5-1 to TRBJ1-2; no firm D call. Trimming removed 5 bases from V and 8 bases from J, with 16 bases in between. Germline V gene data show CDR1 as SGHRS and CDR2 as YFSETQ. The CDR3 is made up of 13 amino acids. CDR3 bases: TGCGCCAGCAGAACCGACAATGGCTGGGGCTACACCTTC. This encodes CASRTDNGWGYTF.

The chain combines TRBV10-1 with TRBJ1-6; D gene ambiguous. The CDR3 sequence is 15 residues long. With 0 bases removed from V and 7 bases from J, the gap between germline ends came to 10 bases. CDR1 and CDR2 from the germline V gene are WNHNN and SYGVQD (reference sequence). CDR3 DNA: TGCGCCAGCAGTGAGTCTCGAGAGCTCAATTCACCCCTCCACTTT. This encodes CASSESRELNSPLHF.

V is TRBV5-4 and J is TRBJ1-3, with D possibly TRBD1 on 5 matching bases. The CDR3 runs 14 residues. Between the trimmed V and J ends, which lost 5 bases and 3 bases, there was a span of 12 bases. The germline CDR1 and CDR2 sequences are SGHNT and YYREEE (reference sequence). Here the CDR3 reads CASRAGRDGNTIYF. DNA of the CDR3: TGTGCCAGCAGGGCCGGCAGGGATGGAAACACCATATATTTT.

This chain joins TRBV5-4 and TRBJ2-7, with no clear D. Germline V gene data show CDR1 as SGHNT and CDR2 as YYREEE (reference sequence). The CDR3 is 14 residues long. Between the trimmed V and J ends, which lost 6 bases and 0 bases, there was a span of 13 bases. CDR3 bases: TGTGCCAGCACCCCAGACTTGACCTCCTACGAGCAGTACTTC. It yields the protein CASTPDLTSYEQYF.

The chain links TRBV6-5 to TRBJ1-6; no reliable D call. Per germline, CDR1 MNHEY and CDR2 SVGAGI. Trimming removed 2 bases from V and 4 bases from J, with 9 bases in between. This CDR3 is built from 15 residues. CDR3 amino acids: CASSYTAFYNSPLHF. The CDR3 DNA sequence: TGTGCCAGCAGTTACACAGCTTTTTATAATTCACCCCTCCACTTT.

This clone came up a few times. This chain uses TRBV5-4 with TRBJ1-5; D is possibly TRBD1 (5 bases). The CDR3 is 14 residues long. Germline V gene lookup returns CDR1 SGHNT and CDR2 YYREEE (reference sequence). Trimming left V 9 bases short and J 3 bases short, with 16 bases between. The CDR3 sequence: CATSRGSNNQPQHF. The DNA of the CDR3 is TGTGCCACCTCGCGGGGCAGCAACAATCAGCCCCAGCATTTT.